This T cell receptor (beta chain) came from a study of T cell responses to AZD1222 COVID-19 vaccine. Using immunoSEQ multiplex PCR, the repertoire was profiled, and TCRdb retains in-frame clones only, with some absent. The repertoire has about 180,000 clones, about nine tenths of them found once; the top ten carry roughly 2.8%. This sequence was found in an adult in good health. The specimen comprised peripheral blood, sampled on day 0 of AZD1222 vaccination.

CDR3 coding DNA: TGTGCCAGCAGCGGTGCCCTCAATTCACCCCTCCACTTT. This sequence encodes CASSGALNSPLHF. This chain links TRBV27 with TRBJ1-6, with D hard to call. Per the germline V gene, CDR1 is MNHEY and CDR2 is SMNVEV (reference sequence). The CDR3 is made up of 13 amino acids. V lost 6 bases to trimming and J lost 7 bases, with 10 bases between them.